These T cell receptor beta chains were read from a single sample in a study of blood T cell repertoires in COVID-19. TCRdb's copy holds only in-frame clones and misses some; the assay was immunoSEQ multiplex PCR. Among roughly 150,000 clones listed, roughly 84% were seen once. Sequences were obtained from peripheral blood. These receptors all come from a woman between 45 and 65 years old in a cohort sampled during active or convalescent COVID-19. Each CDR3 is given with its conserved first and last residue. Each record gives: J gene, V gene, clone size, D gene, CDR3 DNA, CDR3 protein. D genes are given only for firm matches. Expanded clones are given a class, and other clones once, few, many or no size at all.

J: TRBJ1-1
V: TRBV5-5
size: .
D: .
DNA: TGTGCCAGCAGCTTGCGGGTGGCGGGAGGGAACACTGAAGCTTTCTTT
CDR3: CASSLRVAGGNTEAFF

J: TRBJ1-5
V: TRBV3-1/TRBV3-2
size: few
D: .
DNA: TGTGCCAGCAGCCAAGGGGCACTGTCTAGCAATCAGCCCCAGCATTTT
CDR3: CASSQGALSSNQPQHF

J: TRBJ2-2
V: TRBV5-4
size: .
D: .
DNA: TGTGCCAGCAGCTTGGCCTTCGGGGAGCTGTTTTTT
CDR3: CASSLAFGELFF

J: TRBJ1-2
V: TRBV19
size: .
D: TRBD1
DNA: TGTGCCAGTAAGGGACAGGGAGACGATGGCTACACCTTC
CDR3: CASKGQGDDGYTF

J: TRBJ1-1
V: TRBV11-2
size: once
D: .
DNA: TGTGCCAGCAGCTCGCACATGAACACTGAAGCTTTCTTT
CDR3: CASSSHMNTEAFF

J: TRBJ1-5
V: TRBV24-1
size: .
D: TRBD1
DNA: TGTGCCAGCGGGACAGGTACTCAGCCCCAGCATTTT
CDR3: CASGTGTQPQHF

J: TRBJ1-4
V: TRBV20-1
size: .
D: TRBD1
DNA: TGCAGTGCTAGTTGGGGGACAGGGGCATCAAATGAAAAACTGTTTTTT
CDR3: CSASWGTGASNEKLFF

J: TRBJ2-2
V: TRBV5-1
size: few
D: TRBD1
DNA: TGCGCCAGCAGCCGATCCGGGACAGGGAACACCGGGGAGCTGTTTTTT
CDR3: CASSRSGTGNTGELFF

J: TRBJ1-6
V: TRBV7-2
size: .
D: TRBD1
DNA: TGTGCCAGCAGCTTAGCGCCGGGACAGAATTCACCCCTCCACTTT
CDR3: CASSLAPGQNSPLHF

J: TRBJ1-3
V: TRBV6-1
size: .
D: .
DNA: TGTGCCAGCAGTGAAGCGCGGGGGCCCTCTGGAAACACCATATATTTT
CDR3: CASSEARGPSGNTIYF

J: TRBJ1-5
V: TRBV4-1
size: .
D: TRBD1
DNA: TGCGCCAGCAGCCGTATACCGGGACAGGACCATCAGCCCCAGCATTTT
CDR3: CASSRIPGQDHQPQHF

J: TRBJ2-1
V: TRBV19
size: .
D: TRBD2
DNA: TGTGCCAGTAGTTTCTTCCGGACTAGCGGGGGGGCTAGATACAATGAGCAGTTCTTC
CDR3: CASSFFRTSGGARYNEQFF

J: TRBJ1-1
V: TRBV30
size: few
D: TRBD1
DNA: TGTGCCTGGAGCCAGACAGGGATCGGCACTGAAGCTTTCTTT
CDR3: CAWSQTGIGTEAFF

J: TRBJ1-3
V: TRBV11-2
size: .
D: TRBD1
DNA: TGTGCCAGCAGCTCCGTCGACAGGGAACGTGGAAACACCATATATTTT
CDR3: CASSSVDRERGNTIYF

J: TRBJ1-1
V: TRBV10-3
size: .
D: .
DNA: TGTGCCATCAAAGGACAGACTCAGAACACTGAAGCTTTCTTT
CDR3: CAIKGQTQNTEAFF

J: TRBJ1-3
V: TRBV7-2
size: .
D: .
DNA: TGTGCCAGCACCCTTAGTTGGGGAAACACCATATATTTT
CDR3: CASTLSWGNTIYF

J: TRBJ1-3
V: TRBV7-9
size: .
D: .
DNA: TGTGCCAGCAGCCCCTCGGGGCGGACAGCGTTCTCTGGAAACACCATATATTTT
CDR3: CASSPSGRTAFSGNTIYF

J: TRBJ2-7
V: TRBV9
size: .
D: .
DNA: TGTGCCAGCAGCGTAGGGCGAGAGGGCGAGCAGTACTTC
CDR3: CASSVGREGEQYF

J: TRBJ1-5
V: TRBV5-1
size: .
D: TRBD1
DNA: TGCGCCAGCAGTTACGGGACAGGGAGCAATCAGCCCCAGCATTTT
CDR3: CASSYGTGSNQPQHF

J: TRBJ2-7
V: TRBV10-3
size: .
D: TRBD2
DNA: TGTGCCATCAGTGAGGGGCTAGCGGGAAATTACGAGCAGTACTTC
CDR3: CAISEGLAGNYEQYF

J: TRBJ2-1
V: TRBV19
size: .
D: .
DNA: TGTGCCAGTAGTCCTGGGGGGACGGAAATTTACAATGAGCAGTTCTTC
CDR3: CASSPGGTEIYNEQFF

J: TRBJ2-1
V: TRBV11-2
size: .
D: .
DNA: TGTGCCAGCAGCCCAGGGCTTGGGTCCTACAATGAGCAGTTCTTC
CDR3: CASSPGLGSYNEQFF

J: TRBJ1-5
V: TRBV30
size: .
D: TRBD1
DNA: TGTGCCTGGAGTGTACTCCCGTGGCCAGGGGGAAAAGGGAATCAGCCCCAGCATTTT
CDR3: CAWSVLPWPGGKGNQPQHF

J: TRBJ2-3
V: TRBV2
size: .
D: TRBD2
DNA: TGTGCCAGCAGGGGGACTAGCGGGGGCCGGCAACGGGGGACGCAGTATTTT
CDR3: CASRGTSGGRQRGTQYF

J: TRBJ1-3
V: TRBV19
size: .
D: .
DNA: TGTGCCAGTATGGGGGGGGGCTCTGGAAACACCATATATTTT
CDR3: CASMGGGSGNTIYF

J: TRBJ2-5
V: TRBV6-5
size: .
D: TRBD2
DNA: TGTGCCAGTGGGACTAGCGGGGGATCCCAAGAGACCCAGTACTTC
CDR3: CASGTSGGSQETQYF

J: TRBJ2-5
V: TRBV6-6
size: .
D: .
DNA: TGTGCCAGCAGTGAGAGCGGGGAGACCCAGTACTTC
CDR3: CASSESGETQYF

J: TRBJ1-6
V: TRBV4-1
size: .
D: TRBD1
DNA: TGCGCCAGCAGCCTCTGGACAGGGGATTCACCCCTCCACTTT
CDR3: CASSLWTGDSPLHF

J: TRBJ2-3
V: TRBV11-2
size: .
D: TRBD2
DNA: TGTGCCAGCAGCTACTGGCGGGGGGGTGGCACAGATACGCAGTATTTT
CDR3: CASSYWRGGGTDTQYF

J: TRBJ2-7
V: TRBV6-1
size: .
D: TRBD2
DNA: TGTGCCAGCAGTGACCAGACTAGCGGGGGGTACGAGCAGTACTTC
CDR3: CASSDQTSGGYEQYF

J: TRBJ2-7
V: TRBV6-5
size: .
D: TRBD1
DNA: TGTGCCAGCAGTAGGGCAGGGGGCTTCCGGAACGAGCAGTACTTC
CDR3: CASSRAGGFRNEQYF

J: TRBJ1-1
V: TRBV18
size: .
D: TRBD1
DNA: TGTGCCAGCTCACCGGGGACAGTCACTGAAGCTTTCTTT
CDR3: CASSPGTVTEAFF

J: TRBJ2-1
V: TRBV15
size: .
D: TRBD2
DNA: TGTGCCACACCCCCCGGGGGGGTCTACAATGAGCAGTTCTTC
CDR3: CATPPGGVYNEQFF

J: TRBJ1-2
V: TRBV18
size: .
D: .
DNA: TGTGCCAGCTCTCTCGGGAGGCCGGATGGCTACACCTTC
CDR3: CASSLGRPDGYTF

J: TRBJ2-5
V: TRBV6-5
size: .
D: .
DNA: TGTGCCAGCAGACAGGGATACCAAGAGACCCAGTACTTC
CDR3: CASRQGYQETQYF

J: TRBJ2-2
V: TRBV10-3
size: .
D: TRBD2
DNA: TGTGCCATCAGTGAGCCGGGGGGGACCTACTCCGGGAACACCGGGGAGCTGTTTTTT
CDR3: CAISEPGGTYSGNTGELFF

J: TRBJ1-1
V: TRBV19
size: .
D: .
DNA: TGTGCCAGTAGTACGACAGGTTCGAACACTGAAGCTTTCTTT
CDR3: CASSTTGSNTEAFF

J: TRBJ1-3
V: TRBV5-5
size: .
D: .
DNA: TGTGCCAGCAGCTGGGCGTTTGGAAACACCATATATTTT
CDR3: CASSWAFGNTIYF

J: TRBJ1-3
V: TRBV5-1
size: .
D: .
DNA: TGCGCCAGCAGCTTGGAGATAGCGAGCTCTGGAAACACCATATATTTT
CDR3: CASSLEIASSGNTIYF

J: TRBJ2-5
V: TRBV7-2
size: many
D: .
DNA: TGTGCCAGCAGCTTAGGACAACACCAAGAGACCCAGTACTTC
CDR3: CASSLGQHQETQYF

J: TRBJ1-6
V: TRBV2
size: .
D: .
DNA: TGTGCCAGCCGGGTGCGATCAGGGTCCTATAATTCACCCCTCCACTTT
CDR3: CASRVRSGSYNSPLHF